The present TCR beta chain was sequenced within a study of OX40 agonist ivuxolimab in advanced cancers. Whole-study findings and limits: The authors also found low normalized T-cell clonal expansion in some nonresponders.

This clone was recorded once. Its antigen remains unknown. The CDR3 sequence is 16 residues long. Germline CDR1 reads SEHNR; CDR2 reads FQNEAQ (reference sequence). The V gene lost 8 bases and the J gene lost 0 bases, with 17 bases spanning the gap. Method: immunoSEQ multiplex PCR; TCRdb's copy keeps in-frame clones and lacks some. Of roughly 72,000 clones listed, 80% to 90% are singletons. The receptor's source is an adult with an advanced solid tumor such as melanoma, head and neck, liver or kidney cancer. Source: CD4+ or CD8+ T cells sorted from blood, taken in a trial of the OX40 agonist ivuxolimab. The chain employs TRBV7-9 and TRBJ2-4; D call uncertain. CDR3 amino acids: CASAPGPRLAKNIQYF. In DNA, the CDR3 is TGTGCCAGCGCCCCTGGGCCGCGGTTAGCCAAAAACATTCAGTACTTC.